The entry below describes one T cell receptor beta chain. This entry is derived from a study of blood T cell repertoires in COVID-19. Overall study context: Samples came from the United States, Italy and Spain, spanning acute and convalescent COVID-19.

Method: immunoSEQ multiplex PCR; TCRdb's copy keeps in-frame clones and lacks some. The sample has about 77,000 clones; 80% are singletons. Germline V gene sequence: CDR1 LNHDA, CDR2 SQIVND (reference sequence). Trimming shortened V by 7 bases and J by 0 bases, and 15 bases separated the two germline ends. The CDR3 loop spans 16 amino acids. Material for sequencing was peripheral blood. V usage is TRBV19 and J usage is TRBJ2-2, with TRBD2 as a possible D gene (5 bases). This clonotype was obtained from a woman aged 65 to 85 with acute or convalescent COVID-19. The CDR3 loop is CASTPSSGSNTGELFF. As DNA, the CDR3 is TGTGCCAGTACCCCAAGCTCGGGGTCGAACACCGGGGAGCTGTTTTTT.